This T cell receptor beta chain was retrieved from a study of graft-versus-host responses after intestinal transplantation. General study findings and limits: GvH clones occurred in recipient marrow; some first appeared in ileum or blood. Allografts carried high graft-versus-host to host-versus-graft clonal ratios in patients having graft-donor T cell macrochimerism.

Points on this clone: Antigen specificity is unknown.

Sequencing was performed with immunoSEQ multiplex PCR; in TCRdb, only in-frame clones are kept and a portion is missing. The sample lists roughly 46,000 clones, around 93% occurring once. Trimming left V 8 bases short and J 0 bases short, with 2 bases between. CDR3 length: 12 amino acids. CDR1 and CDR2 (germline): MNHEY, SMNVEV (reference sequence). Sample: PBMCs, taken approximately 740 days after a first intestinal transplant, on the day of a second. V and J are TRBV27 and TRBJ2-6; D gene ambiguous. The sequence derives from a human patient who received an intestinal transplant, so some T cells may come from the graft donor. CDR3 bases: TGTGCCAGCTACTCTGGGGCCAACGTCCTGACTTTC. The encoded protein is CASYSGANVLTF. Together with reference TRBV27 and TRBJ2-6, the CDR3 gives the full variable domain: EAQVTQNPRYLITVTGKKLTVTCSQNMNHEYMSWYRQDPGLGLRQIYYSMNVEVTDKGDVPEGYKVSRKEKRNFPLILESPSPNQTSLYFCASYSGANVLTFGAGSRLTVL.